The clone carrying this T cell receptor (beta chain) was found once. Recipients received nonmyeloablative bone marrow transplants from related graft donors, with transient mixed chimerism. This sample stems from a study of Tregs in tolerant kidney transplant recipients. TCRdb's copy holds only in-frame clones and misses some; the assay was immunoSEQ multiplex PCR. The profile shows roughly 80,000 clones, roughly 90% of them singletons. Sequencing used CD4+ T cells from blood (PBMCs), obtained 24 months after the transplant. The receptor's source is a human patient who received a combined kidney and bone marrow transplant. The graft donor may have given rise to some T cells.

The CDR3 sequence is CASSSEADTQYF. CDR3 coding DNA: TGTGCCAGCAGTAGTGAAGCGGATACGCAGTATTTT. The chain uses TRBV2 and TRBJ2-3; no firm D call. Germline V CDR1 and CDR2: SNHLY, FYNNEI. The length of the CDR3 is 12 residues. V was trimmed by 5 bases and J by 6 bases, leaving 9 bases between them.